What follows are 5 T cell receptor beta chains derived from one specimen sequenced in a study of tissue T cells after allogeneic stem cell transplantation. Some clones are missing from TCRdb's copy, which holds only in-frame ones; the method was immunoSEQ multiplex PCR. The table lists about 21,000 clones, about 70% of them singletons. The sequenced sample consisted of blood. These receptors all come from a female BALB/c mouse in good health. The mouse line has the MHC haplotype H2-d.

As concerns this clone: The gene names given are mouse names. The read terminates 1 residue before the CDR3 end, so the remaining end is supplied by the germline J gene. The gene calls are TRBV4 and TRBJ2-5, with TRBD2 matching 13 bases. After removal of 5 bases from V and 0 bases from J, the junction contained 2 bases not matched to a gene. CDR1 and CDR2 (germline): LGHDT, YNNKQL (reference sequence). The CDR3 extends over 16 amino acids. CDR3 amino acids: CASSRDWGGNQDTQYF. CDR3 DNA, as far as it was read: TGTGCCAGCAGCCGGGACTGGGGGGGTAACCAAGACACCCAGTAC.

With regard to this clone: Gene names and germline match the mouse. CDR3 sequence: CAWTQGANQDTQYF. The CDR3 bases that were read are TGTGCCTGGACCCAGGGGGCTAACCAAGACACCCAGTAC. The chain combines TRBV31 with TRBJ2-5; 8 bases agree with TRBD1. The observed sequence ends 1 residue before the CDR3 terminus, with the missing tail filled in from the germline J gene. Trimming took 4 bases from V and 0 from J; bases not matched to a gene: 3. Per germline, CDR1 GKSSPN and CDR2 SITVG. The CDR3 contains 14 residues.

About this clone itself: Gene names refer to mouse genes. Read sequence stops 1 residue before the CDR3 end, and the germline J gene provides the missing end. The J gene is TRBJ2-7, the V gene TRBV1, with 7 positions matching TRBD2. The CDR3 runs to 15 residues. CDR1 and CDR2 from the germline V gene are NSQYPW and LRSPGD (reference sequence). J was trimmed by 0 bases and V by 1 base; bases with no gene match: 3. Partial CDR3 DNA: TGCACCTGCAGTGCAGCACTGGGGCCCTCCTATGAACAGTAC. This encodes CTCSAALGPSYEQY. The CDR3, in full, reads CTCSAALGPSYEQYF.

About this clone: The listed genes are named as in mouse. The CDR3 end is not reached by the read, which stops 1 residue before it; the germline J gene fills it in. The genes are TRBV19 and TRBJ2-4, with 9 bases that match TRBD1. J gave up 0 bases and V 6 bases, and 5 bases lay outside the gene matches. Germline CDR1 and CDR2: FNHDT and SITEND (reference sequence). The CDR3 length is 15 residues. The sequenced part of the CDR3 DNA is TGTGCCAGCACCCGGGACAGGGAAAGTCAAAACACCTTGTAC. It yields the protein CASTRDRESQNTLY. The whole CDR3 reads CASTRDRESQNTLYF.

This clone came up a few times. The genes and germline here are from mouse. CDR3 sequence: CASSSQNERLFF. CDR3 bases read: TGTGCTAGCAGCTCGCAAAACGAAAGATTATTT. The rearrangement uses TRBV29 and TRBJ1-4; D is uncertain. The read ends 1 residue early relative to the CDR3; the germline J gene fills the gap. The CDR3 sequence is 12 residues long. Germline CDR1 and CDR2: MSHET and SYDVDS. Trimming removed 6 bases at V and 5 bases at J, with 7 bases between.